This is a list of T cell receptor beta chains from one sample in a study of response to subunit inactivated influenza vaccine. TCRdb passed the RT-PCR reads through MiXCR, listing each CDR3 protein once. The sample lists about 570,000 distinct CDR3 sequences; 10% to 15% were seen once. Source: PBMCs from blood, taken on the day of vaccination. The receptors stem from a man aged 45-60 years who received an inactivated influenza vaccine. Each CDR3 is given with its conserved first and last residue. The D gene is left open where the match is weak. Rows may omit the clone size; those that give it use once, few, many or a size class.

few	TRBD2	TRBJ2-1	TRBV3-1	CASSQDPSGGHNEQFF	TGTGCCAGCAGCCAAGATCCTAGCGGGGGACACAATGAGCAGTTCTTC
NA	TRBD1	TRBJ1-2	TRBV7-9	CASSLDRMDGYTF	TGTGCCAGCAGCTTGGACAGGATGGATGGCTACACCTTC
NA	NA	TRBJ2-3	TRBV6-5	CASSYNGQGGGSTDTQYF	TGTGCCAGCAGTTACAACGGACAGGGCGGGGGTAGCACAGATACGCAGTATTTT
few	TRBD1	TRBJ1-2	TRBV20-1	CSAETGTGFYGYTF	TGCAGTGCGGAAACCGGGACAGGGTTCTATGGCTACACCTTC
few	NA	TRBJ2-1	TRBV10-3	CAIRDSNYNEQFF	TGTGCCATCCGGGACTCGAACTACAATGAGCAGTTCTTC
NA	TRBD2	TRBJ2-1	TRBV9	CASSVTGGFYNEQFF	TGTGCCAGCAGCGTAACGGGAGGCTTCTACAATGAGCAGTTCTTC
few	NA	TRBJ2-3	TRBV7-2	CASSRGGITDTQYF	TGTGCCAGCAGCCGAGGGGGGATTACAGATACGCAGTATTTT
NA	NA	TRBJ2-1	TRBV7-9	CASSRLGTNEQFF	TGTGCCAGCAGCCGACTAGGGACCAATGAGCAGTTCTTC
NA	NA	TRBJ2-5	TRBV5-6	CASSIRTRQETQYF	TGTGCCAGCAGCATACGGACACGCCAAGAGACCCAGTACTTC
few	NA	TRBJ2-1	TRBV5-1	CASELVGDDEQFF	TGCGCCAGTGAACTAGTCGGTGATGATGAGCAGTTCTTC
few	TRBD2	TRBJ2-3	TRBV7-2	CASSLAVTSGATDTQYF	TGTGCCAGCAGCTTAGCGGTGACTAGCGGGGCCACAGATACGCAGTATTTT
few	NA	TRBJ2-7	TRBV19	CASSGFPGRNSYEQYF	TGTGCCAGTAGTGGATTTCCGGGACGCAACTCCTACGAGCAGTACTTC
NA	TRBD1	TRBJ2-1	TRBV29-1	CSVQGTGGPGGGHNEQFF	TGCAGCGTCCAAGGGACAGGGGGCCCCGGGGGAGGCCACAATGAGCAGTTCTTC
few	NA	TRBJ1-5	TRBV28	CASSFLPPRGNQPQHF	TGTGCCAGCAGTTTCTTACCTCCGCGGGGGAATCAGCCCCAGCATTTT
few	TRBD1	TRBJ2-2	TRBV6-5	CASSYGQGRTGELFF	TGTGCCAGCAGTTACGGACAGGGGAGGACCGGGGAGCTGTTTTTT
many	NA	TRBJ2-4	TRBV15	CATSPPGGILAKNIQYF	TGTGCCACCAGCCCCCCCGGGGGAATTTTAGCCAAAAACATTCAGTACTTC
NA	TRBD1	TRBJ2-7	TRBV5-1	CASSTSGQTSYEQYF	TGCGCCAGCAGCACCTCGGGACAGACGTCCTACGAGCAGTACTTC
NA	TRBD1	TRBJ2-4	TRBV6-1	CASSDRDRGFGIQYF	TGTGCCAGCAGTGACAGGGACAGGGGCTTTGGCATTCAGTACTTC
NA	TRBD2	TRBJ2-1	TRBV7-9	CASSLAPSGGFEQFF	TGTGCCAGCAGCTTAGCGCCTAGCGGGGGCTTCGAGCAGTTCTTC
NA	NA	TRBJ2-1	TRBV10-3	CAISDERAGEQFF	TGTGCCATCAGTGATGAGAGGGCAGGCGAGCAGTTCTTC
NA	NA	TRBJ2-4	TRBV11-1	CASSLGPLSTGTPRRNIQYF	TGTGCCAGCAGCTTAGGACCACTGTCTACCGGGACCCCCAGGCGGAACATTCAGTACTTC
many	TRBD2	TRBJ2-1	TRBV4-1	CASSQGLQRGEAEQFF	TGCGCCAGCAGCCAAGGCCTTCAGCGGGGAGAAGCTGAGCAGTTCTTC
few	NA	TRBJ2-2	TRBV4-2	CASSQDRGADGELFF	TGTGCCAGCAGCCAAGATCGGGGGGCGGACGGGGAGCTGTTTTTT
NA	TRBD2	TRBJ2-7	TRBV15	CATSREKPLAGGPGYEQYF	TGTGCCACCAGCAGAGAAAAACCTTTAGCGGGAGGGCCGGGTTACGAGCAGTACTTC
few	NA	TRBJ2-7	TRBV9	CASSVDLGYYEQYF	TGTGCCAGCAGCGTAGATTTAGGGTACTACGAGCAGTACTTC
NA	TRBD1	TRBJ1-1	TRBV29-1	CSGRQGPEAFF	TGCAGCGGAAGACAGGGGCCTGAAGCTTTCTTT
NA	NA	TRBJ2-1	TRBV11-2	CASSLDLRGYNEQFF	TGTGCCAGCAGCTTAGATCTTAGGGGGTACAATGAGCAGTTCTTC
many	NA	TRBJ1-4	TRBV7-9	CASSLESATNEKLFF	TGTGCCAGCAGCTTAGAGTCGGCAACTAATGAAAAACTGTTTTTT
NA	NA	TRBJ2-2	TRBV12-3/TRBV12-4	CASSNQGNTGELFF	TGTGCCAGCAGTAACCAGGGGAACACCGGGGAGCTGTTTTTT
NA	TRBD1	TRBJ2-1	TRBV5-1	CASNRNPGQGGNEQFF	TGCGCCAGCAACCGAAATCCGGGACAGGGTGGCAATGAGCAGTTCTTC
NA	NA	TRBJ2-5	TRBV11-2	CASSMDVQETQYF	TGTGCCAGCAGCATGGACGTACAAGAGACCCAGTACTTC
NA	NA	TRBJ1-4	TRBV4-2	CASSQSGGATNEKLFF	TGTGCCAGCAGCCAAAGTGGGGGGGCAACTAATGAAAAACTGTTTTTT
NA	TRBD2	TRBJ2-1	TRBV20-1	CSGTSGGPEQFF	TGCAGTGGGACTAGCGGGGGGCCTGAGCAGTTCTTC
few	NA	TRBJ2-7	TRBV4-2	CASSQDYGGPYEQYF	TGTGCCAGCAGCCAAGATTACGGGGGACCCTACGAGCAGTACTTC
NA	NA	TRBJ1-6	TRBV6-1	CASTLAAGTYSPLHF	TGTGCCAGCACCTTAGCGGCGGGGACGTACTCACCCCTCCACTTT
NA	NA	TRBJ2-7	TRBV29-1	CSVRPGGAAYEQYF	TGCAGCGTTCGACCTGGGGGGGCTGCGTACGAGCAGTACTTC
NA	NA	TRBJ2-2	TRBV7-9	CASLMGIGGTTGELFF	TGTGCCAGCCTCATGGGGATCGGGGGAACCACCGGGGAGCTGTTTTTT
few	NA	TRBJ2-5	TRBV30	CAWMEGGIQETQYF	TGTGCCTGGATGGAGGGTGGGATACAAGAGACCCAGTACTTC
NA	TRBD2	TRBJ2-7	TRBV28	CASSFGRPPYEQYF	TGTGCCAGCAGTTTCGGGAGGCCCCCCTACGAGCAGTACTTC
NA	NA	TRBJ2-7	TRBV7-9	CASSKGDFTYEQYF	TGTGCCAGCAGCAAAGGGGACTTTACCTACGAGCAGTACTTC
few	TRBD1	TRBJ1-1	TRBV25-1	CASAGGLNTEAFF	TGTGCCAGTGCAGGGGGTTTAAACACTGAAGCTTTCTTT
NA	TRBD1	TRBJ2-7	TRBV5-1	CASSLATGEYYEQYF	TGCGCCAGCAGCTTGGCCACAGGGGAATACTACGAGCAGTACTTC
NA	NA	TRBJ2-5	TRBV4-1	CASSQRSSQETQYF	TGCGCCAGCAGCCAACGCAGCTCGCAAGAGACCCAGTACTTC
NA	NA	TRBJ2-7	TRBV28	CASRSHRDNEQYF	TGTGCCAGCAGATCTCACAGGGATAACGAGCAGTACTTC
many	TRBD1	TRBJ2-1	TRBV7-2	CASSLGTGSVGEQFF	TGTGCCAGCAGCTTAGGGACAGGGTCGGTCGGGGAGCAGTTCTTC
many	NA	TRBJ2-3	TRBV7-6	CASSFNTDTQYF	TGTGCCAGCAGCTTCAACACAGATACGCAGTATTTT
NA	TRBD2	TRBJ2-3	TRBV7-6	CASSKLARAGGPADTQYF	TGTGCCAGCAGCAAACTTGCTCGAGCGGGGGGGCCCGCAGATACGCAGTATTTT
many	TRBD2	TRBJ2-3	TRBV7-3	CASSLGTSGPTDTQYF	TGTGCCAGCAGCCTCGGGACTAGCGGACCCACAGATACGCAGTATTTT